These 32 T cell receptor beta chains were sequenced from one sample in a study of cytomegalovirus exposure and HLA in healthy donors. TCRdb's copy holds only in-frame clones and misses some; the assay was immunoSEQ multiplex PCR. The sample carries 100,000 or so clones, about 88% recorded once. The sequenced sample consisted of PBMCs. These receptors came from a woman aged 18-30 years in good health and CMV-seropositive.

The chain employs TRBV10-3 and TRBJ2-4, with TRBD1 matching 7 bases. The V segment lost 2 bases and the J segment 5 bases; nucleotides outside the gene matches: 9. The CDR3 sequence is 16 residues long. Per the germline V gene, CDR1 is ENHRY and CDR2 is SYGVKD. The CDR3 region has the DNA TGTGCCATCAGTGAGGTATACAGGGGATCCGAAAACATTCAGTACTTC. Protein product: CAISEVYRGSENIQYF.

The chain couples TRBV10-1 to TRBJ2-1; the D is unclear. There are 14 residues in the CDR3. Per the germline V gene, CDR1 is WNHNN and CDR2 is SYGVQD (reference sequence). V shed 3 bases and J shed 1 base, with 7 bases lying between them. The CDR3 is CASSDQLSYNEQFF. The CDR3 DNA reads TGCGCCAGCAGTGATCAATTGTCCTACAATGAGCAGTTCTTC.

This clone was seen only a few times. The V gene is TRBV14, the J gene TRBJ2-7; no clear D. Germline lookup yields CDR1 SGHDN and CDR2 FVKESK. V was pared by 0 bases and J by 0 bases, with 6 bases between. The CDR3 is 14 amino acids. CDR3 nucleotides: TGTGCCAGCAGCCAAGAACACAGCTCCTACGAGCAGTACTTC. Amino acids: CASSQEHSSYEQYF.

The chain has TRBV10-1 and TRBJ1-5; TRBD1 matches 10 bases. Germline-derived CDR1 and CDR2 are WNHNN and SYGVQD (reference sequence). V was clipped by 6 bases and J by 3 bases; unmatched bases: 11. CDR3 size: 17 residues. The CDR3 coding sequence is TGCGCCAGCAGGTTTCCCTTGACAGGGGGCTTCAATCAGCCCCAGCATTTT. The encoded protein is CASRFPLTGGFNQPQHF.

The rearrangement links TRBV4-1 to TRBJ2-3, with 9 bases matching TRBD1. This CDR3 spans 15 amino acids. With V trimmed by 5 bases and J by 3 bases, 6 bases remained unmatched. CDR1 MGHRA and CDR2 YSYEKL come from the germline V gene. This CDR3 reads CASSTWDRATDTQYF. The CDR3 DNA follows: TGCGCCAGCAGCACTTGGGACAGGGCAACAGATACGCAGTATTTT.

The rearrangement uses TRBV19 and TRBJ1-2, with unresolved D. Germline loops: CDR1 LNHDA, CDR2 SQIVND (reference sequence). The CDR3 is made up of 14 amino acids. V was cut by 7 bases and J by 0 bases, with 12 bases left in between. CDR3 in DNA: TGTGCCAGTACCGACACCCAAGCTAACTATGGCTACACCTTC. It encodes CASTDTQANYGYTF.

This clone was counted between two and nine times. The chain recombines TRBV5-4 with TRBJ2-3, with a possible D match to TRBD1 (5 bases). The CDR3 length is 13 residues. Trimming cost V 0 bases and J 9 bases, with 11 bases left between them. CDR1 SGHNT and CDR2 YYREEE come from the germline V gene (reference sequence). The CDR3 DNA reads TGTGCCAGCAGCTTGGACAGGACGCCGACGCAGTATTTT. Translated: CASSLDRTPTQYF.

This clone was recorded only once. This sequence joins TRBV7-9 and TRBJ2-7; 7 bases match TRBD1. Germline V lookup: CDR1 SEHNR, CDR2 FQNEAQ (reference sequence). V trimming: 5 bases; J trimming: 10 bases; junction bases outside the gene matches: 11. The CDR3 spans 13 residues. CDR3 coding DNA: TGTGCCAGCAGCCCGCATCCTACAGGGGTACAGTACTTC. Translating gives CASSPHPTGVQYF. Variable domain in full (rest from reference TRBV7-9 and TRBJ2-7): DTGVSQNPRHKITKRGQNVTFRCDPISEHNRLYWYRQTLGQGPEFLTYFQNEAQLEKSRLLSDRFSAERPKGSFSTLEIQRTEQGDSAMYLCASSPHPTGVQYFGPGTRLTVT.

This chain uses TRBV6-1 with TRBJ2-7, with D perhaps matching TRBD1 (6 bases). The germline CDR1 and CDR2 sequences are MNHNS and SASEGT. V was cut by 4 bases and J by 1 base, with 11 bases left in between. The CDR3 runs 14 residues. The CDR3 bases are TGTGCCAGCAGTGTTGGGACATTATCCTACGAGCAGTACTTC. Its translation: CASSVGTLSYEQYF.

The gene calls are TRBV27 and TRBJ2-3; D gene unclear. Trimming shortened V by 3 bases and J by 8 bases, and 12 bases separated the two germline ends. This CDR3 region has 13 residues. The germline CDR1 and CDR2 sequences are MNHEY and SMNVEV (reference sequence). CDR3 amino acids: CASSFSDRGTQYF. As DNA, the CDR3 is TGTGCCAGCAGTTTCTCAGATCGTGGTACGCAGTATTTT.

The chain is built from TRBV28 and TRBJ1-5; 8 bases are a match to TRBD1. Germline values: CDR1 MDHEN, CDR2 SYDVKM. CDR3 size: 16 residues. After removal of 0 bases from V and 6 bases from J, the junction contained 7 bases not matched to a gene. The CDR3 bases are TGTGCCAGCAGTTTATGGGCAGGGGGCGAAGGTCAGCCCCAGCATTTT. This translates into CASSLWAGGEGQPQHF.

The rearrangement joins TRBV28 to TRBJ1-2; tentatively, D is TRBD1 (6 bases). Germline lookup yields CDR1 MDHEN and CDR2 SYDVKM. The germline V and J ends were trimmed by 10 bases and 4 bases, with 13 bases remaining between them. There are 12 residues in the CDR3. The CDR3 is CATNGQSYGYTF. The CDR3 region has the DNA TGTGCCACCAACGGACAGTCCTATGGCTACACCTTC.

V usage is TRBV18 and J usage is TRBJ1-4; 7 nucleotides line up with TRBD1. This CDR3 is built from 14 residues. Trimming at V came to 0 bases and at J to 7 bases, leaving 2 bases not matched to a gene. CDR1 KGHSH and CDR2 LQKENI come from the germline V gene. CDR3 coding DNA: TGTGCCAGCTCACCACCGGGACAGACTGAAAAACTGTTTTTT. The encoded protein is CASSPPGQTEKLFF.

V gene TRBV30 combines with J gene TRBJ2-3; maybe TRBD1 (6 bases). V was cut by 3 bases and J by 2 bases, with 12 bases left in between. CDR1 is GTSNPN and CDR2 is SVGIG in the germline V gene (reference sequence). This CDR3 is 14 amino acids long. The CDR3 loop reads CAWSGDTFTDTQYF. The CDR3 region has the DNA TGTGCCTGGAGCGGGGACACCTTCACAGATACGCAGTATTTT.

The chain joins TRBV25-1 to TRBJ2-5; TRBD1 matches at 9 bases. Germline values: CDR1 MGHDK, CDR2 SYGVNS. The CDR3 is 14 amino acids. Trimming removed 10 bases from V and 1 base from J; junction bases left unmatched: 7. The CDR3 loop reads CATGQGGPQETQYF. Here the CDR3 DNA reads TGTGCCACGGGACAGGGAGGCCCCCAAGAGACCCAGTACTTC.

The rearrangement uses TRBV5-6 and TRBJ1-1, with a tentative D call TRBD1 (5 bases). The germline gives CDR1 SGHDT, CDR2 YYEEEE. Deletions cut 2 bases from V and 4 bases from J, with 12 bases between. The CDR3 length is 14 residues. The CDR3 DNA sequence: TGTGCCAGCAGCTTTGGGGGAGGCGGCACTGAAGCTTTCTTT. This sequence encodes CASSFGGGGTEAFF. The entire variable domain, with the rest obtained from reference TRBV5-6 and TRBJ1-1, is as follows: DAGVTQSPTHLIKTRGQQVTLRCSPKSGHDTVSWYQQALGQGPQFIFQYYEEEERQRGNFPDRFSGHQFPNYSSELNVNALLLGDSALYLCASSFGGGGTEAFFGQGTRLTVV.

This sequence joins TRBV10-2 and TRBJ1-6, with 8 bases identical to TRBD1. The germline CDR1 and CDR2 sequences are WSHSY and SAAADI. The CDR3 runs to 13 residues. Germline trimming cut 4 bases from V and 10 bases from J; bases unmatched to any gene: 3. CDR3 nucleotides: TGCGCCAGCAGTGGGACAGGGAACTCACCCCTCCACTTT. This codes for CASSGTGNSPLHF.

J is TRBJ2-5 and V is TRBV2; D is possibly TRBD1 (5 bases). The V gene's germline CDR1 is SNHLY and CDR2 FYNNEI. The CDR3 covers 16 residues. The ends were cut back, 1 base at V and 5 bases at J, with 17 bases in the middle. The CDR3 bases are TGTGCCAGCAGTGAAGGCGGCGCAGGGCGGACGGAGACCCAGTACTTC. Translated: CASSEGGAGRTETQYF.

V usage is TRBV18 and J usage is TRBJ2-5; TRBD2 aligns across 11 bases. V lost 6 bases, J lost 7 bases, and 10 bases stayed unmatched. The germline V gene encodes CDR1 KGHSH and CDR2 LQKENI. CDR3 length: 15 residues. CDR3 nucleotides: TGTGCCAGCTCCCTAGCGGGAGGAGGGGATGCGACCCAGTACTTC. Protein: CASSLAGGGDATQYF.

V usage is TRBV5-1 and J usage is TRBJ2-1; 10 bases align to TRBD2. The length of the CDR3 is 15 residues. V lost 3 bases and J lost 6; bases outside the gene matches: 6. The germline V gene encodes CDR1 SGHRS and CDR2 YFSETQ. Written as DNA, the CDR3 is TGCGCCAGCAGCTCCCTTAGCGGGGGGCCCAATGAGCAGTTCTTC. As protein: CASSSLSGGPNEQFF.

V usage is TRBV4-1 and J usage is TRBJ2-7; 9 bases are shared with TRBD1. Germline lookup yields CDR1 MGHRA and CDR2 YSYEKL. The ends lost 2 bases at V and 3 bases at J; junction bases unmatched: 5. The CDR3 contains 15 residues. Here the CDR3 reads CASSQPGQGNYEQYF. The CDR3 bases are TGCGCCAGCAGCCAACCGGGACAGGGAAACTACGAGCAGTACTTC.

The genes are TRBV4-1 and TRBJ2-7; 8 positions agree with TRBD2. The CDR3 is 16 residues long. Germline V CDR1 and CDR2: MGHRA, YSYEKL. Trimming at V came to 0 bases and at J to 8 bases, leaving 12 bases not matched to a gene. The CDR3, as DNA: TGCGCCAGCAGCCAAGATCAAAGCGGGGGCGGCCACAAGCAGTACTTC. It codes for CASSQDQSGGGHKQYF.

The V and J genes are TRBV7-3 and TRBJ2-3, with D possibly TRBD2 on 6 matching bases. The germline V gene has CDR1 SGHTA and CDR2 FQGTGA. The CDR3 has 12 residues. V shed 5 bases and J shed 5 bases, with 8 bases lying between them. For the CDR3, the DNA is TGTGCCAGCAGCCAGACTAGAGATACGCAGTATTTT. Protein sequence: CASSQTRDTQYF.

The rearrangement joins TRBV10-3 to TRBJ2-1; weak D call: TRBD2 (6 bases). Germline V gene data show CDR1 as ENHRY and CDR2 as SYGVKD. CDR3 length: 15 residues. V shed 3 bases and J shed 3 bases, with 12 bases lying between them. CDR3 bases: TGTGCCATCAGTGATAGGTCTAGCGACTACAATGAGCAGTTCTTC. Translating gives CAISDRSSDYNEQFF.

The rearrangement uses TRBV6-1 and TRBJ1-5; D gene ambiguous. CDR1 MNHNS and CDR2 SASEGT come from the germline V gene. The CDR3 covers 14 residues. The V and J ends lost 4 bases and 4 bases respectively, with 11 bases between them. CDR3: CASSGPGANQPQHF. In DNA form, the CDR3 reads TGTGCCAGCAGTGGTCCGGGAGCGAATCAGCCCCAGCATTTT.

Only one count was recorded for this clone. This chain connects TRBV5-1 to TRBJ2-7; unclear D gene. V dropped 1 base and J dropped 2 bases, with 10 bases sitting between them. CDR3 size: 14 residues. The germline V gene has CDR1 SGHRS and CDR2 YFSETQ. The CDR3 reads CASSLRGSPYEQYF. For the CDR3, the DNA is TGCGCCAGCAGCTTGCGAGGTAGCCCCTACGAGCAGTACTTC.

Only one count was recorded for this clone. This rearrangement joins TRBV27 to TRBJ2-1; 11 bases fit TRBD2. V was pared by 6 bases and J by 8 bases, with 9 bases of the junction left unmatched. The CDR3 has 15 amino acids. Germline V gene sequence: CDR1 MNHEY, CDR2 SMNVEV (reference sequence). This CDR3 reads CASSPLAGGGDEQFF. Written as DNA, the CDR3 is TGTGCCAGCAGCCCCCTAGCGGGAGGAGGTGATGAGCAGTTCTTC.

The genes are TRBV5-1 and TRBJ2-5; 11 bases align to TRBD1. Germline V gene sequence: CDR1 SGHRS, CDR2 YFSETQ. The CDR3 length is 14 residues. The junction had 2 bases not matched to a gene; V was cut back by 4 bases and J by 3 bases. The CDR3: CASSMGQGEETQYF. CDR3 nucleotides: TGCGCCAGCAGCATGGGACAGGGGGAAGAGACCCAGTACTTC. The complete variable domain, with remaining parts taken from reference TRBV5-1 and TRBJ2-5, reads KAGVTQTPRYLIKTRGQQVTLSCSPISGHRSVSWYQQTPGQGLQFLFEYFSETQRNKGNFPGRFSGRQFSNSRSEMNVSTLELGDSALYLCASSMGQGEETQYFGPGTRLLVL.

The chain is built from TRBV5-5 and TRBJ2-7, with a tentative D call TRBD2 (6 bases). The CDR3 runs to 17 residues. Germline CDR1 SGHKS, CDR2 YYEKEE (reference sequence). V lost 0 bases and J lost 4, with 20 bases in between. CDR3 region: CASSLDWSSAGQYEQYF. In nucleotides, the CDR3 is TGTGCCAGCAGCTTGGATTGGTCTAGCGCGGGTCAATACGAGCAGTACTTC.

The chain joins TRBV28 to TRBJ1-1; D is unclear. CDR1 is MDHEN and CDR2 is SYDVKM in the germline V gene. Trimming pared 4 bases from V and 0 bases from J, leaving 12 bases between. The CDR3 spans 15 residues. The CDR3 DNA reads as TGTGCCAGCAGTTCCCCGACAAGAATGAACACTGAAGCTTTCTTT. Protein sequence: CASSSPTRMNTEAFF.

This clone turned up a few times. The chain joins TRBV10-3 to TRBJ2-7, with D possibly matching TRBD1 (6 bases). Germline lookup yields CDR1 ENHRY and CDR2 SYGVKD. V shed 3 bases and J shed 3 bases, with 15 bases lying between them. This CDR3 region has 15 residues. This chain's CDR3 is CAISEIEDRRYEQYF. For the CDR3, the DNA is TGTGCCATCAGTGAAATAGAGGACAGACGCTACGAGCAGTACTTC.

The chain employs TRBV28 and TRBJ2-7; the match to TRBD1 covers 9 bases. The germline CDR1 and CDR2 sequences are MDHEN and SYDVKM. This CDR3 region has 12 residues. The CDR3 DNA sequence: TGTTCGCACCAGGGACAGGGCGGCGAGCAGTACTTC. Protein: CSHQGQGGEQYF. The complete variable domain, with remaining parts taken from reference TRBV28 and TRBJ2-7, reads DVKVTQSSRYLVKRTGEKVFLECVQDMDHENMFWYRQDPGLGLRLIYFSYDVKMKEKGDIPEGYSVSREKKERFSLILESASTNQTSMYLCSHQGQGGEQYFGPGTRLTVT.